A selection of T cell receptor beta chains follows, all from one sample in a study of regulatory dendritic cells for organ transplantation. TCRdb keeps only in-frame clones here, not all; method: immunoSEQ multiplex PCR. The profile covers under 25,000 clones, with around two thirds appearing a single time and around 1% taken by the ten largest. The sequencing sample was made of memory CD4+ T cells from blood. The receptors derive from a human donor in good health. Both conserved end residues are part of each CDR3. The D gene is left open where the match is weak. Size tells how often a clone was seen (once, few, many) or the class of an expanded clone, and some rows leave it out.

V gene,D gene,J gene,clone size,CDR3 protein,CDR3 DNA
TRBV2,NA,TRBJ1-2,NA,CASGGVGDYGYTF,TGTGCCAGCGGGGGCGTCGGGGACTATGGCTACACCTTC
TRBV18,TRBD1,TRBJ2-1,few,CASSPGQGGNEQFF,TGTGCCAGCTCTCCGGGACAGGGAGGTAATGAGCAGTTCTTC
TRBV18,NA,TRBJ1-1,NA,CASSPYPGETAEAFF,TGTGCCAGCTCACCATACCCAGGGGAAACGGCTGAAGCTTTCTTT
TRBV18,TRBD2,TRBJ2-7,NA,CASSPGSGGPYEQYF,TGTGCCAGCTCCCCGGGGAGCGGGGGGCCCTACGAGCAGTACTTC
TRBV4-1,TRBD2,TRBJ2-5,NA,CASGGGQTEETQYF,TGCGCCTCCGGGGGGGGGCAGACGGAAGAGACCCAGTACTTC
TRBV21-1,NA,TRBJ1-2,few,CASSTRDRGPNYGYTF,TGTGCCAGCAGCACGCGGGACAGGGGCCCTAACTATGGCTACACCTTC
TRBV6-1,NA,TRBJ1-6,NA,CASSEDFSRALHF,TGTGCCAGCAGCGAGGACTTTTCAAGGGCCCTCCACTTT
TRBV7-3,TRBD2,TRBJ2-5,NA,CASSLTRALAGGPQTQYF,TGTGCCAGCAGCTTAACGAGAGCCCTAGCGGGGGGGCCTCAGACCCAGTACTTC
TRBV11-1,TRBD2,TRBJ2-1,NA,CASSSPTSGGRGEQFF,TGTGCCAGCAGCTCCCCCACTAGCGGGGGGCGGGGTGAGCAGTTCTTC
TRBV27,TRBD1,TRBJ2-4,NA,CASYQTGVPLAKNIQYF,TGTGCCAGCTATCAAACAGGGGTCCCTTTAGCCAAAAACATTCAGTACTTC
TRBV7-3,NA,TRBJ2-6,NA,CASSLTRGSGANVLTF,TGTGCCAGCAGCTTAACAAGAGGGTCAGGGGCCAACGTCCTGACTTTC
TRBV19,NA,TRBJ1-3,once,CASSQQTGQGNTIYF,TGTGCCAGTAGTCAACAAACAGGGCAAGGAAACACCATATATTTT
TRBV5-4,TRBD1,TRBJ2-5,once,CASSSWTGGQETQYF,TGTGCCAGCAGCTCCTGGACAGGGGGCCAAGAGACCCAGTACTTC
TRBV10-3,TRBD1,TRBJ1-1,NA,CALTRRQGDTEAFF,TGTGCCCTAACCCGTCGGCAGGGGGACACTGAAGCTTTCTTT
TRBV29-1,NA,TRBJ2-1,NA,CSAGKNYNEQFF,TGCAGCGCGGGGAAGAACTACAATGAGCAGTTCTTC
TRBV5-1,NA,TRBJ1-2,NA,CASSLGGDDYGYTF,TGCGCCAGCAGCTTGGGGGGCGACGACTATGGCTACACCTTC
TRBV19,NA,TRBJ1-6,NA,CASSLDRNSPLHF,TGTGCCAGTAGTCTAGACAGAAATTCACCCCTCCACTTT
TRBV5-1,TRBD1,TRBJ2-2,NA,CASEGQGNTGELFF,TGCGCCAGCGAGGGACAGGGGAACACCGGGGAGCTGTTTTTT
TRBV5-1,NA,TRBJ1-1,NA,CASSLPQVNTEAFF,TGCGCCAGCAGCTTACCCCAGGTGAACACTGAAGCTTTCTTT
TRBV7-2,NA,TRBJ1-1,NA,CASSLPSNTEAFF,TGTGCCAGCAGCTTACCCTCGAACACTGAAGCTTTCTTT
TRBV7-2,NA,TRBJ1-1,few,CASSVSTGSRTEAFF,TGTGCCAGCAGCGTTAGTACAGGGTCGAGGACTGAAGCTTTCTTT
TRBV19,NA,TRBJ2-3,NA,CASSIKRDTQYF,TGTGCCAGTAGTATTAAACGGGATACGCAGTATTTT
TRBV7-2,TRBD1,TRBJ2-3,NA,CASSLGSFGQGGTDTQYF,TGTGCCAGCAGCTTAGGGTCATTCGGGCAGGGGGGCACAGATACGCAGTATTTT
TRBV10-3,TRBD1,TRBJ2-7,NA,CAISSGQGALEQYF,TGTGCCATCAGTTCTGGACAGGGCGCCCTGGAGCAGTACTTC
TRBV7-2,TRBD2,TRBJ2-7,NA,CASRVGGVPYEQYF,TGTGCCAGCAGGGTTGGGGGGGTTCCCTACGAGCAGTACTTC
TRBV25-1,NA,TRBJ1-2,NA,CASSDTGDANYGYTF,TGTGCCAGCAGTGACACCGGAGACGCTAACTATGGCTACACCTTC
TRBV6-1,NA,TRBJ2-7,NA,CASIPGSSYEQYF,TGTGCCAGCATTCCGGGGAGCTCCTACGAGCAGTACTTC
TRBV7-8,NA,TRBJ2-7,NA,CASSLRQASGSYEQYF,TGTGCCAGCAGCTTACGACAGGCCAGTGGCTCCTACGAGCAGTACTTC
TRBV6-1,TRBD2,TRBJ2-5,few,CASSALLAGQETQYF,TGTGCCAGCAGTGCACTACTAGCGGGGCAAGAGACCCAGTACTTC
TRBV5-6,TRBD2,TRBJ2-3,NA,CASSLAVLAGTQYF,TGTGCCAGCAGCTTGGCCGTACTAGCGGGGACGCAGTATTTT
TRBV13,TRBD2,TRBJ2-5,NA,CASSLGLGETQYF,TGTGCCAGCAGCTTGGGACTAGGGGAGACCCAGTACTTC
TRBV11-3,NA,TRBJ1-2,NA,CASSRGTENYGYTF,TGTGCCAGCAGCCGGGGGACGGAAAACTATGGCTACACCTTC
TRBV7-2,TRBD1,TRBJ1-5,NA,CASSTRQGASQPQHF,TGTGCCAGCAGCACCAGACAGGGGGCAAGTCAGCCCCAGCATTTT
TRBV21-1,NA,TRBJ1-2,NA,CASSARRDRGRDWAYGYTF,TGTGCCAGCAGCGCCCGCCGGGACAGGGGGCGCGATTGGGCTTATGGCTACACCTTC
TRBV6-4,NA,TRBJ2-7,NA,CASTKSRDTLYSYEQYF,TGTGCCAGCACAAAGTCCAGGGACACTTTATACTCCTACGAGCAGTACTTC
TRBV19,NA,TRBJ1-5,few,CASSILGVNQPQHF,TGTGCCAGTAGTATCCTAGGGGTCAATCAGCCCCAGCATTTT
TRBV5-1,TRBD1,TRBJ1-1,NA,CASTPTGDTEAFF,TGCGCCAGCACCCCGACAGGGGACACTGAAGCTTTCTTT
TRBV9,TRBD2,TRBJ2-2,NA,CASSTRLAWGDTGELFF,TGTGCCAGCAGCACGAGACTAGCGTGGGGGGACACCGGGGAGCTGTTTTTT
TRBV6-5,NA,TRBJ2-3,NA,CASSYRVATDTQYF,TGTGCCAGCAGTTACCGGGTAGCCACAGATACGCAGTATTTT
TRBV5-1,NA,TRBJ2-3,NA,CARGPSSTDTQYF,TGCGCCAGGGGGCCTTCTAGCACAGATACGCAGTATTTT
TRBV19,TRBD1,TRBJ1-2,NA,CASSRRTGGPGSSYGYTF,TGTGCCAGTAGTAGGAGGACAGGGGGGCCGGGCTCAAGCTATGGCTACACCTTC